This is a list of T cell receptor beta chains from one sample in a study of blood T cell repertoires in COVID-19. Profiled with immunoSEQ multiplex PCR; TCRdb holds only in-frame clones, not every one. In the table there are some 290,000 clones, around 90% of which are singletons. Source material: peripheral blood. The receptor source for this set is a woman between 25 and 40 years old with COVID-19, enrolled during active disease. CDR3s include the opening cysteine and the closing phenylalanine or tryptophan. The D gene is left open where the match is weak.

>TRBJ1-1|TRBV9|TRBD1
CASSRGQGLEAFF
TGTGCCAGCAGCCGCGGACAGGGACTAGAAGCTTTCTTT
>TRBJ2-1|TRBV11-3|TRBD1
CASSLGQGEIIHEQFF
TGTGCCAGCAGCCTGGGACAGGGGGAAATCATTCATGAGCAGTTCTTC
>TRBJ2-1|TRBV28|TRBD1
CASSLPGQGSGHSYNEQFF
TGTGCCAGCAGTTTACCGGGACAGGGTAGCGGGCACTCCTACAATGAGCAGTTCTTC
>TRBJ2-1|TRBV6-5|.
CASSSRPATLGNEQFF
TGTGCCAGCAGTTCCAGGCCGGCCACATTGGGCAATGAGCAGTTCTTC
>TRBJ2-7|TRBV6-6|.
CASSYQAYEQYF
TGTGCCAGCAGTTACCAGGCCTACGAGCAGTACTTC
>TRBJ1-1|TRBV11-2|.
CASSARQESSENSTEAFF
TGTGCCAGCAGCGCCCGACAGGAGTCATCAGAAAACTCCACTGAAGCTTTCTTT
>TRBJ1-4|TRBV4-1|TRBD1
CASSQVTPGQAYNEKLFF
TGCGCCAGCAGCCAAGTAACGCCGGGACAGGCCTATAATGAAAAACTGTTTTTT
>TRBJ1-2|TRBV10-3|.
CAISESYRVYGYTF
TGTGCCATCAGTGAGTCATACAGGGTCTATGGCTACACCTTC
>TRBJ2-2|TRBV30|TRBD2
CAWSGGTSGSSNTGELFF
TGTGCCTGGAGTGGAGGGACTAGCGGGAGTTCGAACACCGGGGAGCTGTTTTTT
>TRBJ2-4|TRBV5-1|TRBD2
CASSLGTSGGAKNIQYF
TGCGCCAGCAGCTTGGGGACTAGCGGAGGGGCCAAAAACATTCAGTACTTC
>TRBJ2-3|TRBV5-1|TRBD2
CASSLLAGGQTDTQYF
TGCGCCAGCAGCTTACTAGCGGGGGGGCAGACAGATACGCAGTATTTT
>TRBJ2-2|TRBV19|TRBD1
CASTPYQDRGLYTGELFF
TGTGCCAGTACCCCATACCAAGACAGGGGGCTTTACACCGGGGAGCTGTTTTTT
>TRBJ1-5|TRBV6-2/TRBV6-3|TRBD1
CASSYRLGTGVPGLNQPQHF
TGTGCCAGCAGTTACCGCCTTGGGACAGGCGTTCCGGGGCTGAATCAGCCCCAGCATTTT
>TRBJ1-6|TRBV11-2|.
CASSRTASSYNSPLHF
TGTGCCAGCAGCCGGACAGCTAGCTCCTATAATTCACCCCTCCACTTT
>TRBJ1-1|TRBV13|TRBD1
CASSPTGQTEAFF
TGTGCCAGCAGCCCGACAGGGCAAACTGAAGCTTTCTTT
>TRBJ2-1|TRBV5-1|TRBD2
CASSSAGLAGGNEQFF
TGCGCCAGCAGCTCGGCTGGACTAGCGGGAGGCAATGAGCAGTTCTTC
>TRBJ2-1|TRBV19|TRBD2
CASSISTSGYNEQFF
TGTGCCAGTAGTATATCGACTAGCGGGTACAATGAGCAGTTCTTC
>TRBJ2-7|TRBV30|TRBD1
CACPRGRDRVDEQYF
TGTGCCTGCCCTAGGGGCCGGGACAGGGTGGACGAGCAGTACTTC